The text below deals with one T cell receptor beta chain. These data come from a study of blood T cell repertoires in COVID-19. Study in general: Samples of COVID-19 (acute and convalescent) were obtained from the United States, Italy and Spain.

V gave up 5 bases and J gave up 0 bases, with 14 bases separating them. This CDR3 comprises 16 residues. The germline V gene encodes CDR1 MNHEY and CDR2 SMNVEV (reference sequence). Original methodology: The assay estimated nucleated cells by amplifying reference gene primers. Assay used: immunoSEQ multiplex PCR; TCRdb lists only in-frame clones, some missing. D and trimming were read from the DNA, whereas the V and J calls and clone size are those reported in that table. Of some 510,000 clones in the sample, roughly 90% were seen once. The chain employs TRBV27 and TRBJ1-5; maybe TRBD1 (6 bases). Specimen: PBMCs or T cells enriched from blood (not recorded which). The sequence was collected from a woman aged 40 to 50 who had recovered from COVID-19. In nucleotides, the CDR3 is TGTGCCAGCAGTCGAATGGGACAACATAGCAATCAGCCCCAGCATTTT. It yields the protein CASSRMGQHSNQPQHF.